This T cell receptor beta chain was recovered during a study of blood T cells in healthy people across ages. V was clipped by 1 base and J by 4 bases; unmatched bases: 11. CDR3 size: 17 residues. Germline CDR1 and CDR2: LGHNA and YSLEER. A second PCR, run for 7 to 11 cycles, used a sample-barcoded 5' primer plus a J-beta primer mix. TCRdb ran MiXCR on the 5' RACE reads and lists one entry per CDR3 protein. Among some 900,000 distinct CDR3 sequences listed, roughly 48% were seen once. The chain combines TRBV4-3 with TRBJ2-7; 9 bases fit TRBD2. The sequencing input was blood. The sequence was collected from a man aged 30 to 39 in good health. This CDR3 reads CASSQARFGLANYEQYF. The CDR3 DNA is TGCGCCAGCAGCCAAGCAAGATTCGGACTAGCGAATTACGAGCAGTACTTC.